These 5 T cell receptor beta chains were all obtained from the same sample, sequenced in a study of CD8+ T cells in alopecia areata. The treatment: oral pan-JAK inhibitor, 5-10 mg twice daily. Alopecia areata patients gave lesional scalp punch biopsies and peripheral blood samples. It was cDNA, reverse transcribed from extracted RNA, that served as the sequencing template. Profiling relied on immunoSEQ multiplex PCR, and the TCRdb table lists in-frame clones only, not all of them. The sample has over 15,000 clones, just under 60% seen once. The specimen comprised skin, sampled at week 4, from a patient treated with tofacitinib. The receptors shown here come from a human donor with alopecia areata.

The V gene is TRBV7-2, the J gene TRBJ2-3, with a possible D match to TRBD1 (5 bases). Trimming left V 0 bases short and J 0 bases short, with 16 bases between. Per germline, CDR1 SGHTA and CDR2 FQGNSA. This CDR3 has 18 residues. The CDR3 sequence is CASSLAHGRPGSTDTQYF. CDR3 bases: TGTGCCAGCAGCTTAGCACACGGACGCCCAGGGAGCACAGATACGCAGTATTTT. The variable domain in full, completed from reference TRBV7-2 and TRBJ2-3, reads GAGVSQSPSNKVTEKGKDVELRCDPISGHTALYWYRQSLGQGLEFLIYFQGNSAPDKSGLPSDRFSAERTGGSVSTLTIQRTQQEDSAVYLCASSLAHGRPGSTDTQYFGPGTRLTVL.

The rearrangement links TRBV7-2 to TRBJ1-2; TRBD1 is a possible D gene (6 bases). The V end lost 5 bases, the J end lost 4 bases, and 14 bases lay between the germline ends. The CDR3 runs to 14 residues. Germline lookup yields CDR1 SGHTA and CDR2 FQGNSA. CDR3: CASSVTGFGYGYTF. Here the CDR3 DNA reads TGTGCCAGCAGCGTAACAGGGTTTGGCTATGGCTACACCTTC.

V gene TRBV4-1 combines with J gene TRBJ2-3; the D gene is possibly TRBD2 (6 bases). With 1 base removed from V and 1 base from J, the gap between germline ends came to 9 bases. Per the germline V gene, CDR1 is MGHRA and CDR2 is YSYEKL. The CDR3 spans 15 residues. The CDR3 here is CASSQGWGGTDTQYF. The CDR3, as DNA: TGCGCCAGCAGCCAAGGTTGGGGGGGCACAGATACGCAGTATTTT.

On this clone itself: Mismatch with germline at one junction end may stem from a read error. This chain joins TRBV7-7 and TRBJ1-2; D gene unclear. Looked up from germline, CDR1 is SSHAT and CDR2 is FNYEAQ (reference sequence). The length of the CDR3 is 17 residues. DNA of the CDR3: TGTGCTAGCAGCCACAAGGGAGACCAACTCCCACTCTATGGCTACACCTTC. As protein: CASSHKGDQLPLYGYTF.

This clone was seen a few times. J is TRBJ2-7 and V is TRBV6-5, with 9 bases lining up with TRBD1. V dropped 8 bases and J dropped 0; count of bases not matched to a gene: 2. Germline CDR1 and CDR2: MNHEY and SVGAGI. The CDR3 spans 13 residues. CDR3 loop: CASGQGLSYEQYF. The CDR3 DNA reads TGTGCCAGCGGACAGGGGCTCTCCTACGAGCAGTACTTC.